Listed below are T cell receptor beta chains from one sample, sequenced in a study of blood T cell repertoires in COVID-19. Clones were read by immunoSEQ multiplex PCR, and TCRdb kept only the in-frame ones, dropping some. The table lists around 260,000 clones, approximately 87% of them singletons, with about 2.1% in the top ten. Sequenced material: peripheral blood. These TCRs come from a woman between 50 and 59 years old with acute or convalescent COVID-19. CDR3s include the opening cysteine and the closing phenylalanine or tryptophan. The order of the fields is clone size, V gene, J gene, D gene, CDR3 length, CDR3 DNA, CDR3 protein. A D gene is named only where the DNA matches it firmly. A row's size may be missing; if present it is once, few, many or a size class.

-	TRBV5-1	TRBJ2-1	-	17	TGCGCCAGCAGCCCAGAGGACAGCTTGAGCTCCTACAATGAGCAGTTCTTC	CASSPEDSLSSYNEQFF
-	TRBV28	TRBJ2-1	TRBD2	15	TGTGCCAGCAGGGATCCCGGGACTAGTCCCAATGAGCAGTTCTTC	CASRDPGTSPNEQFF
-	TRBV28	TRBJ2-5	TRBD2	14	TGTGCCAGCAACCTAGCGGGAGGGGCAGAGACCCAGTACTTC	CASNLAGGAETQYF
-	TRBV11-2	TRBJ2-7	-	14	TGTGCCAGCAGCTTACGGGCAGGGGCCTACGAGCAGTACTTC	CASSLRAGAYEQYF
-	TRBV27	TRBJ2-7	TRBD1	14	TGTGCCAGCAGTTTCGACAGGGGCCCCTACGAGCAGTACTTC	CASSFDRGPYEQYF
-	TRBV4-1	TRBJ2-7	TRBD2	17	TGCGCCAGCAGCCAAGACGATAGCGGGCCCTCACGATACGAGCAGTACTTC	CASSQDDSGPSRYEQYF
-	TRBV4-1	TRBJ1-2	-	14	TGCGCCAGCAGCCCGTCGTGGAGGTTCAATGGCTACACCTTC	CASSPSWRFNGYTF
-	TRBV6-5	TRBJ2-1	-	15	TGTGCCAGCAGTTACGTGGCAGGGTTCTACAATGAGCAGTTCTTC	CASSYVAGFYNEQFF
-	TRBV7-3	TRBJ2-1	-	14	TGTGCCAGCACCTCAGCATACGGACATGGTGAGCAGTTCTTC	CASTSAYGHGEQFF
few	TRBV27	TRBJ2-7	TRBD2	14	TGTGCCAGCAGTGGGGGACTAGCGGGTTACGAGCAGTACTTC	CASSGGLAGYEQYF
-	TRBV5-1	TRBJ1-1	-	12	TGCGCCAGCAGGTCAGTGAACACTGAAGCTTTCTTT	CASRSVNTEAFF
-	TRBV7-7	TRBJ2-3	TRBD2	17	TGTGCTAGCAGCTTAGTCTCCAGCCTAGCGGTTACAGATACGCAGTATTTT	CASSLVSSLAVTDTQYF
-	TRBV7-6	TRBJ2-5	-	16	TGTGCCAGCAGCTTATATTGGAGCGGTGGCCAAGAGACCCAGTACTTC	CASSLYWSGGQETQYF
-	TRBV28	TRBJ1-4	-	15	TGTGCCAGCAGTTTATCTGGCAGGGTTAATGAAAAACTGTTTTTT	CASSLSGRVNEKLFF
-	TRBV19	TRBJ2-1	TRBD2	16	TGTGCCAGTAGTATAGGGCTTGACGGGAGGGGTTATGAGCAGTTCTTC	CASSIGLDGRGYEQFF
-	TRBV6-5	TRBJ1-6	-	14	TGTGCCAGCAGTTACATCCAGGGCGGATCACCCCTCCACTTT	CASSYIQGGSPLHF
-	TRBV27	TRBJ1-6	-	13	TGTGCCAGCAGTTTATGGGCGAATTCACCCCTCCACTTT	CASSLWANSPLHF
-	TRBV5-1	TRBJ2-2	TRBD2	16	TGCGCCAGCAGCTTTAGCGGGACGGCGAACACCGGGGAGCTGTTTTTT	CASSFSGTANTGELFF
few	TRBV7-2	TRBJ2-7	-	15	TGTGCCAGCAGCTTAGGAGGGCCCTTCGGATACGAGCAGTACTTC	CASSLGGPFGYEQYF
-	TRBV29-1	TRBJ1-4	TRBD1	14	TGCAGCGTTGGACAGGGTCTCTCGAATGAAAAACTGTTTTTT	CSVGQGLSNEKLFF
-	TRBV20-1	TRBJ1-1	-	11	TGCAGTGCAAAGCCCCGGGGAGTGGCTTTCTTT	CSAKPRGVAFF
-	TRBV28	TRBJ1-2	-	13	TGTGCCAGCAGTTCTCAGGCCGCTGACGGCTACACCTTC	CASSSQAADGYTF
-	TRBV5-1	TRBJ2-2	-	13	TGCGCCAGCAGCTTGGGGGGCGCCGGGGAGCTGTTTTTT	CASSLGGAGELFF
-	TRBV15	TRBJ2-1	TRBD2	12	TGTGCCACCAGTACGTCCCGGGGGGGGCAGTTCTTC	CATSTSRGGQFF
-	TRBV7-9	TRBJ2-7	-	15	TGTGCCAGCAGCTTATTTGCTAGCTCAACCTACGAGCAGTACTTC	CASSLFASSTYEQYF
-	TRBV7-3	TRBJ2-7	-	13	TGTGCCAGTAGGAGGTGGGGATACTACGAGCAGTACTTC	CASRRWGYYEQYF
-	TRBV28	TRBJ1-4	TRBD1	16	TGTGCCAGCAGTTTAATTGTCGGGACAGCTAATGAAAAACTGTTTTTT	CASSLIVGTANEKLFF
-	TRBV11-3	TRBJ2-7	-	14	TGTGCCAGCAGCTTAGGCGGGCCGGCCTACGAGCAGTACTTC	CASSLGGPAYEQYF
-	TRBV6-5	TRBJ1-1	-	13	TGTGCCACCTGGGGACAATTGAACACTGAAGCTTTCTTT	CATWGQLNTEAFF
-	TRBV5-5	TRBJ1-5	-	13	TGTGCCAGCAGCGGGGGGGACAATCAGCCCCAGCATTTT	CASSGGDNQPQHF
-	TRBV2	TRBJ1-1	-	12	TGTGCCAGAAGTGGGGCAGGGGATGAAGCTTTCTTT	CARSGAGDEAFF
-	TRBV27	TRBJ1-5	-	14	TGTGCCAGCAGCAGGAGACAGAGCAATCAGCCCCAGCATTTT	CASSRRQSNQPQHF
-	TRBV28	TRBJ1-5	TRBD1	15	TGTGCCAGCCTTTTGGGACAGGGAGCCAATCAGCCCCAGCATTTT	CASLLGQGANQPQHF
-	TRBV5-5	TRBJ1-1	TRBD1	16	TGTGCCAGCAGGCCGACCGGGACAGGGTTGAACACTGAAGCTTTCTTT	CASRPTGTGLNTEAFF
-	TRBV25-1	TRBJ1-3	-	16	TGTGCCAGCAGTGAATCGGTCACAGGATATGGAAACACCATATATTTT	CASSESVTGYGNTIYF
-	TRBV4-3	TRBJ1-4	-	15	TGCGCCAGCAGCCCAACTTTTGCAACTAATGAAAAACTGTTTTTT	CASSPTFATNEKLFF
few	TRBV5-1	TRBJ1-4	-	14	TGCGCCAGCAGCTTGGAAGTAGGGGTGGAAAAACTGTTTTTT	CASSLEVGVEKLFF
-	TRBV14	TRBJ2-1	TRBD2	17	TGTGCCAGCAGCCAATTCCGGGGACTAGCGGGAGGGGGAGAGCAGTTCTTC	CASSQFRGLAGGGEQFF
-	TRBV24-1	TRBJ1-1	-	13	TGTGCCACCAGTGATTTTGGGCAGAATGAAGCTTTCTTT	CATSDFGQNEAFF
few	TRBV11-2	TRBJ2-1	-	12	TGTGCCAGCAGCTGGCTAGCATCTGAGCAGTTCTTC	CASSWLASEQFF
-	TRBV19	TRBJ2-1	TRBD2	15	TGTGCCAGCAGAACGGGACTAGATACCTACAATGAGCAGTTCTTC	CASRTGLDTYNEQFF
once	TRBV5-4	TRBJ2-3	TRBD2	16	TGTGCCAGCAGCCCGTCGACTAGCGGGAGGGCAGATACGCAGTATTTT	CASSPSTSGRADTQYF
-	TRBV7-9	TRBJ1-5	TRBD1	15	TGTGCCAGCAGCTCTCTGATAGGGGGCCTTCAGCCCCAGCATTTT	CASSSLIGGLQPQHF
-	TRBV5-1	TRBJ1-1	TRBD1	15	TGCGCCAGCAGGACAGGGGGCCCCATGAACACTGAAGCTTTCTTT	CASRTGGPMNTEAFF
-	TRBV2	TRBJ2-1	-	13	TGTGCCAGCATAAGGGACACCTACAATGAGCAGTTCTTC	CASIRDTYNEQFF
-	TRBV7-3	TRBJ2-7	TRBD1	14	TGTGCCAGCAGCTTCCTGGGACAGGGGGACGAGCAGTACTTC	CASSFLGQGDEQYF
-	TRBV19	TRBJ2-7	TRBD1	13	TGTGCCAGTAGTACCCAGGAGGGACAGGTACTTATGTTC	CASSTQEGQVLMF
-	TRBV2	TRBJ2-7	TRBD1	15	TGTGCCAGCAGTGAACAGGACAGGGGGTACTACGAGCAGTACTTC	CASSEQDRGYYEQYF
once	TRBV7-9	TRBJ2-1	-	14	TGTGCCAGCAGCTGGCGGCTAGCAGGGGTTGAGCAGTTCTTC	CASSWRLAGVEQFF
-	TRBV9	TRBJ2-1	-	12	TGTGCCAGCAGCGTATGGGGGGATGAGCAGTTCTTC	CASSVWGDEQFF
-	TRBV29-1	TRBJ1-1	TRBD1	14	TGCAGCGTTGTACGGACAGGGGCGAACACTGAAGCTTTCTTT	CSVVRTGANTEAFF
-	TRBV5-8	TRBJ2-7	-	18	TGTGCCAGCAGCGTGGTGTCGTTACTAGTCATAAAGTCCTACGAGCAGTACTTC	CASSVVSLLVIKSYEQYF
-	TRBV28	TRBJ2-2	-	17	TGTGCCAGCAGTTTCCCGACTAGTTTTGGGGGCACCGGGGAGCTGTTTTTT	CASSFPTSFGGTGELFF
-	TRBV30	TRBJ1-1	-	12	TGTGCCTGGGGCCGGTTGAACACTGAAGCTTTCTTT	CAWGRLNTEAFF
-	TRBV5-1	TRBJ2-7	TRBD1	19	TGCGCCAGCAGCTTGGATTTTGTGTCCGGGACAGGGTACTCCTACGAGCAGTACTTC	CASSLDFVSGTGYSYEQYF